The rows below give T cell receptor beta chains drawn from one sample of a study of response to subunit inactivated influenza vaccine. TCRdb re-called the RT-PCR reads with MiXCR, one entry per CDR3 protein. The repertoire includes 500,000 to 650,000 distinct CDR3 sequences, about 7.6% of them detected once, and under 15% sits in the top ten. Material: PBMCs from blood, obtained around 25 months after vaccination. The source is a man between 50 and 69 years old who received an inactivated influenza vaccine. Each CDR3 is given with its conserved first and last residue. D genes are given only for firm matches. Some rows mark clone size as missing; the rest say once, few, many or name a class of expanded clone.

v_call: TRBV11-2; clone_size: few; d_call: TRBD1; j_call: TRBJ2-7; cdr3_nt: TGTGCCAGCAGCTACCGGGACAGGGGCGCCGAGCAGTACTTC; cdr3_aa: CASSYRDRGAEQYF
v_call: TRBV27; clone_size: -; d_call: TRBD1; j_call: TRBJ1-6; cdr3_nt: TGTGCCAGCAGTCAAAAGGGACAGGGGCTCTCACCCCTCCACTTT; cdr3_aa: CASSQKGQGLSPLHF
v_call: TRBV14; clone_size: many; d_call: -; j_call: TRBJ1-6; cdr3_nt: TGTGCCAGCAGCCGAGCGAACAGTAATTCACCCCTCCACTTT; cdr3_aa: CASSRANSNSPLHF
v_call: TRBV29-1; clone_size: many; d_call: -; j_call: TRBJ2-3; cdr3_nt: TGCAGCGTTGAATTCCCGACAGTAGATACGCAGTATTTT; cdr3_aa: CSVEFPTVDTQYF
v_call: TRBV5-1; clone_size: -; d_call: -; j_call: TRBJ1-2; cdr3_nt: TGCGCCAGCAGCTTGGAAGCAGGGGCGGACTATGGCTACACCTTC; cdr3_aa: CASSLEAGADYGYTF
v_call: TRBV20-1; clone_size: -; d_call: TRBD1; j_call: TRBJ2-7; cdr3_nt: TGCAGTGCTAGAGATCGGAGTCGTTTTGCGGCGGGACAGGAATCACACGAGCAGTACTTC; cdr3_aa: CSARDRSRFAAGQESHEQYF
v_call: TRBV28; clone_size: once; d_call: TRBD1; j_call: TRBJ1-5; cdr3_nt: TGTGCCATCACCAGGGGGCTGAATCAGCCCCAGCATTTT; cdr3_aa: CAITRGLNQPQHF
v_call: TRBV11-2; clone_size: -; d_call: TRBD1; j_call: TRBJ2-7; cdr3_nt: TGTGCCAGCAACCATCTAAAGGGACAGGGCTACGAGCAGTACTTC; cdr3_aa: CASNHLKGQGYEQYF
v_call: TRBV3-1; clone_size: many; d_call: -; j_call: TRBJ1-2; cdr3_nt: TGTGCCAGCAGTCCACTCACTAACTATGGCTACACCTTC; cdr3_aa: CASSPLTNYGYTF
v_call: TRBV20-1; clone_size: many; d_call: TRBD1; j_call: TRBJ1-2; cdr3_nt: TGCAGTGCTAGAGGGCGGGACAGCAACTATGGCTACACCTTC; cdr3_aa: CSARGRDSNYGYTF
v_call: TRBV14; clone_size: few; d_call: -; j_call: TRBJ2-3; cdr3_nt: TGTGCCAGCAGCCTTTACCTAACCAGTACAGATACGCAGTATTTT; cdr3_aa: CASSLYLTSTDTQYF
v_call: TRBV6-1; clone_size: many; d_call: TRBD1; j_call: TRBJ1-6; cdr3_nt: TGTGCCAGCACCGCAATTCCGACAGGGGTTTTAGGTTCACCCCTCCACTTT; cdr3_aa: CASTAIPTGVLGSPLHF
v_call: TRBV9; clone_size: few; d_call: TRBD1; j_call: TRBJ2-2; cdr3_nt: TGTGCCAGCAGCAAACAGCAGGGGGCGGCCGGGGAGCTGTTTTTT; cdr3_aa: CASSKQQGAAGELFF
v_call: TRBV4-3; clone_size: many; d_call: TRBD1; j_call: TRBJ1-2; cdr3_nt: TGCGCCAGCAGCTGCCTGACAGGGAATGGTGGCTACACCTTC; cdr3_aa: CASSCLTGNGGYTF
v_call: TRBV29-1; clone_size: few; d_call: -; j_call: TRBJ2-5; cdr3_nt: TGCAGCGTTTTGGGACGGCTTGAAGAGACCCAGTACTTC; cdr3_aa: CSVLGRLEETQYF